The T cell receptor beta chain under discussion was sequenced for a study of blood T cell repertoires in COVID-19. For the study at large: Sources were T cells, B-cell-depleted T cells, or PBMCs; the material itself was cDNA or gDNA.

Germline values: CDR1 SGHTA, CDR2 FQGNSA. V gave up 1 base and J gave up 1 base; unmatched junction bases: 6. The CDR3 length is 16 residues. This table comes from immunoSEQ multiplex PCR, and its TCRdb copy is limited to in-frame clones, with some not included. This table has some 76,000 clones, about 90% appearing once. The genes are TRBV7-2 and TRBJ1-1; the match to TRBD1 covers 7 bases. The sample taken for sequencing was peripheral blood. The receptor was isolated from a man aged 80 or over in a cohort sampled during active COVID-19. The CDR3 loop is CASSLGLQGKNTEAFF. The CDR3 DNA follows: TGTGCCAGCAGCTTAGGGCTACAGGGGAAGAACACTGAAGCTTTCTTT. Complete variable domain (other parts from reference TRBV7-2 and TRBJ1-1): GAGVSQSPSNKVTEKGKDVELRCDPISGHTALYWYRQSLGQGLEFLIYFQGNSAPDKSGLPSDRFSAERTGGSVSTLTIQRTQQEDSAVYLCASSLGLQGKNTEAFFGQGTRLTVV.